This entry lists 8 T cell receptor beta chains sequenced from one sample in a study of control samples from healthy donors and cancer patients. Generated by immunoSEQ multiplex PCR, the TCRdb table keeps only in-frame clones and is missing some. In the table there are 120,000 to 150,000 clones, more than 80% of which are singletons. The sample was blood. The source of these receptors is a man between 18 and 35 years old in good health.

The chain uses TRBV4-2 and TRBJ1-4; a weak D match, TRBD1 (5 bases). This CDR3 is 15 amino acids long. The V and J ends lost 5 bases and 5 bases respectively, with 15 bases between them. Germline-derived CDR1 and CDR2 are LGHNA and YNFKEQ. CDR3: CASSKIPGYNEKLFF. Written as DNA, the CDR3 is TGTGCCAGCAGCAAGATACCAGGGTACAATGAAAAACTGTTTTTT.

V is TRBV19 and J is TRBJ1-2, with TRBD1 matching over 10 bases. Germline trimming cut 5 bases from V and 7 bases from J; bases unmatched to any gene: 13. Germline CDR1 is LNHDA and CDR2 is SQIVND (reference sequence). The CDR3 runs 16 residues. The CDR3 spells CASSFLRDRGRGGYTF. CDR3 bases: TGTGCCAGTAGTTTCCTAAGAGACAGGGGGCGTGGTGGCTACACCTTC.

The CDR3 is CASSYRFNSPLHF. CDR3 bases: TGCGCCAGCAGCTACAGGTTTAATTCACCCCTCCACTTT. The chain employs TRBV4-1 and TRBJ1-6; perhaps TRBD1 as D (5 bases). Germline CDR1 MGHRA, CDR2 YSYEKL. Trimming shortened V by 5 bases and J by 6 bases, and 8 bases separated the two germline ends. The CDR3 is 13 residues long.

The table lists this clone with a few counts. In DNA, the CDR3 is TGTGCCAGCAGCTTAGTGGGCGACTACAATGAGCAGTTCTTC. It translates to CASSLVGDYNEQFF. V is TRBV13 and J is TRBJ2-1, with no clear D. This CDR3 comprises 14 residues. Germline lookup yields CDR1 PRHDT and CDR2 FYEKMQ (reference sequence). V was trimmed by 1 base and J by 3 bases, leaving 7 bases between them. The entire variable domain, with the rest obtained from reference TRBV13 and TRBJ2-1, is as follows: AAGVIQSPRHLIKEKRETATLKCYPIPRHDTVYWYQQGPGQDPQFLISFYEKMQSDKGSIPDRFSAQQFSDYHSELNMSSLELGDSALYFCASSLVGDYNEQFFGPGTRLTVL.

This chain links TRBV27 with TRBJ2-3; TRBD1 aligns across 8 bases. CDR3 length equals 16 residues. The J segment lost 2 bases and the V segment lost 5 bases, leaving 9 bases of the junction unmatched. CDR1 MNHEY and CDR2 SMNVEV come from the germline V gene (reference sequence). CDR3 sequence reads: CASSETGGVLTDTQYF. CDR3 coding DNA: TGTGCCAGCAGTGAAACAGGGGGAGTCCTCACAGATACGCAGTATTTT.

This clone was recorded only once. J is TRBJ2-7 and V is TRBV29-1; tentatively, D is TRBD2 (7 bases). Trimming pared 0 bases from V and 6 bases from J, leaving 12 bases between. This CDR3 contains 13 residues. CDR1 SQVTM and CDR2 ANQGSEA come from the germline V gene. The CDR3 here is CSVEDRGAIEQYF. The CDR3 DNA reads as TGCAGCGTTGAAGATCGGGGGGCCATCGAGCAGTACTTC.

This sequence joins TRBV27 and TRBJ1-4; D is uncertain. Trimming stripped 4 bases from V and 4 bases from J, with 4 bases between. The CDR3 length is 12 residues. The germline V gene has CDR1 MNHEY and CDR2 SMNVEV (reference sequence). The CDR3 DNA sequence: TGTGCCAGCAGTTCGTATAATGAAAAACTGTTTTTT. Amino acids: CASSSYNEKLFF.

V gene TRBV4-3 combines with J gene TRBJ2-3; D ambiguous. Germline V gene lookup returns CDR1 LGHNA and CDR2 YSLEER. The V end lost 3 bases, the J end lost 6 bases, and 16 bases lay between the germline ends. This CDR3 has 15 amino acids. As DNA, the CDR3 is TGCGCCAGCAGCCAGAAGGCGACGGGTTATGATACGCAGTATTTT. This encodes CASSQKATGYDTQYF.